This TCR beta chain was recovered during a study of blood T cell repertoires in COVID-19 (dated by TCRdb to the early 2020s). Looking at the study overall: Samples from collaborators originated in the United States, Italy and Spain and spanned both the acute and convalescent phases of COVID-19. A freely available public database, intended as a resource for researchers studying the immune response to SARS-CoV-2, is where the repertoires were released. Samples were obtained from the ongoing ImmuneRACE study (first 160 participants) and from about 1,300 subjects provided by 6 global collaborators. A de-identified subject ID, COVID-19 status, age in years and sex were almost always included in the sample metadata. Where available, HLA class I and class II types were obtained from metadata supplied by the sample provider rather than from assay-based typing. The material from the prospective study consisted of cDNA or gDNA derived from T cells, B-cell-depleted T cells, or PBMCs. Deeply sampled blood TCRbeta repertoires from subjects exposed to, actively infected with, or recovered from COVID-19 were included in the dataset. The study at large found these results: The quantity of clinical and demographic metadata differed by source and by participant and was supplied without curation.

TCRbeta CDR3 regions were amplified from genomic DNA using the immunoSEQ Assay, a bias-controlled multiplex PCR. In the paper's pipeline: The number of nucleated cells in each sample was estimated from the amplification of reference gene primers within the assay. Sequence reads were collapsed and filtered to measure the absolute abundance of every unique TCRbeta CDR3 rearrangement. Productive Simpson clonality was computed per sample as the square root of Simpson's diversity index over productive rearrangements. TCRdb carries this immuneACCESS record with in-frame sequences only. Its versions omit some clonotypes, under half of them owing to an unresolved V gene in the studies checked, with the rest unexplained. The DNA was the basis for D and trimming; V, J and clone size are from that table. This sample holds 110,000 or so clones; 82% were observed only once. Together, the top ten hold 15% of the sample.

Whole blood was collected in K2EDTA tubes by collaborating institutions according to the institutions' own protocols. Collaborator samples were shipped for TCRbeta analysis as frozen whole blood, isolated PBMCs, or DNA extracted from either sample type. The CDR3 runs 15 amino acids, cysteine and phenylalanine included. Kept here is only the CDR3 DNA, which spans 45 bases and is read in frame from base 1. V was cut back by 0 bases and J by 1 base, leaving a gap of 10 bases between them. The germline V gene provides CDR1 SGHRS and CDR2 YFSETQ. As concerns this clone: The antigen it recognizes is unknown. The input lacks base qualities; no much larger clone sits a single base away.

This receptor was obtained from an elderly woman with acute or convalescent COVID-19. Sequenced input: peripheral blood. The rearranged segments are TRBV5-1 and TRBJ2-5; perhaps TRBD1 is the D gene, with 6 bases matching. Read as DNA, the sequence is TGCGCCAGCAGCTTGGCCGGGGACACCCAAGAGACCCAGTACTTC. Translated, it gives CASSLAGDTQETQYF.